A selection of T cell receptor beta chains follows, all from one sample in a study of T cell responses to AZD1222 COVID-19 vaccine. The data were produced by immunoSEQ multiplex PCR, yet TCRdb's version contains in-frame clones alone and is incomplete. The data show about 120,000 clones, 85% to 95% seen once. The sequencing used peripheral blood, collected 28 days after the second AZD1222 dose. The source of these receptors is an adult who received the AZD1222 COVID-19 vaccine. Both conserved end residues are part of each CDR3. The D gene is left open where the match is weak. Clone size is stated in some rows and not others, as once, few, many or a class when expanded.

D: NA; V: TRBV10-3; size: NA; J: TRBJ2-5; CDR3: CAISGGRETQYF; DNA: TGTGCCATCAGTGGAGGGAGGGAGACCCAGTACTTC
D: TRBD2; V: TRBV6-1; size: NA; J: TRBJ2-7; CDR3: CASSQALPSGAYEQYF; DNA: TGTGCCAGCAGTCAAGCCTTGCCTAGCGGGGCCTACGAGCAGTACTTC
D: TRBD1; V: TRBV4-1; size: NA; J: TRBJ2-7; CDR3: CASSQSGTGVSEQYF; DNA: TGCGCCAGCAGCCAGTCCGGGACAGGGGTCTCCGAGCAGTACTTC
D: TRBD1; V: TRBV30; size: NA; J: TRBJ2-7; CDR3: CAGRDSARGQYF; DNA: TGTGCCGGCCGGGACAGCGCTCGGGGGCAGTACTTC
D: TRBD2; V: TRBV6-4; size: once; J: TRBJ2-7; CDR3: CASPPPGRESYEQYF; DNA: TGTGCCAGTCCCCCCCCAGGGCGGGAGAGTTACGAGCAGTACTTC
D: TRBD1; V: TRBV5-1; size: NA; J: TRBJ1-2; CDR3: CASSDWTGLNYGYTF; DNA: TGCGCCAGCAGCGACTGGACAGGGTTAAACTATGGCTACACCTTC
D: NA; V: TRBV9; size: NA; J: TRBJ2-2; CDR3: CASSAQPGELFF; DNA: TGTGCCAGCAGCGCCCAACCCGGGGAGCTGTTTTTT
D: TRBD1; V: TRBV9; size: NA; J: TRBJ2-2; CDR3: CASSARDRGVTGELFF; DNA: TGTGCCAGCAGCGCCCGGGACAGGGGGGTCACCGGGGAGCTGTTTTTT
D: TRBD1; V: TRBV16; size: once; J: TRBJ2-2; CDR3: CASSQSRRGPIQPTGELFF; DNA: TGTGCCAGCAGCCAATCTCGTAGGGGGCCAATCCAACCCACCGGGGAGCTGTTTTTT
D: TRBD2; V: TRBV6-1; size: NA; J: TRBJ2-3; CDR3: CASSDSWRTSGPDTQYF; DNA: TGTGCCAGCAGTGATTCCTGGAGGACTAGCGGCCCCGATACGCAGTATTTT
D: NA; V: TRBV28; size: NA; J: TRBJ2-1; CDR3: CASSLAGGVDEQFF; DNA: TGTGCCAGCAGTTTAGCGGGCGGGGTGGATGAGCAGTTCTTC
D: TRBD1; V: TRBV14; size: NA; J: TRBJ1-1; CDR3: CASRPTDRGDTEAFF; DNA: TGTGCCAGCAGACCGACAGACAGGGGAGACACTGAAGCTTTCTTT
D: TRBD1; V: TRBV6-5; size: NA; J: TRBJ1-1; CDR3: CASSSGTGNTEAFF; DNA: TGTGCCAGCAGCTCCGGGACAGGGAACACTGAAGCTTTCTTT
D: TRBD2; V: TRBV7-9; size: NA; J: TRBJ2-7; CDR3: CASSPKTSGYEQYF; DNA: TGTGCCAGCAGCCCAAAGACTAGCGGGTACGAGCAGTACTTC
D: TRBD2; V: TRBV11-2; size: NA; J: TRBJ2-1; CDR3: CASSSRLAGGPEQFF; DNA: TGTGCCAGCAGCTCACGACTAGCGGGAGGACCTGAGCAGTTCTTC
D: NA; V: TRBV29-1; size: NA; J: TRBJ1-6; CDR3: CSVTPLTANSPLHF; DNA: TGCAGCGTTACCCCCCTGACGGCAAATTCACCCCTCCACTTT
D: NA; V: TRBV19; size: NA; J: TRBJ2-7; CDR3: CASSTGTAFEQYF; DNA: TGTGCCAGTAGTACCGGGACGGCGTTCGAGCAGTACTTC
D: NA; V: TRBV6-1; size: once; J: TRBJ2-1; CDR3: CASSSRGDEQFF; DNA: TGTGCCAGCAGTTCCCGAGGGGATGAGCAGTTCTTC
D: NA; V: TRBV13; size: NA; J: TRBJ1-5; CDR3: CASSLLYDQPQHF; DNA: TGTGCCAGCAGCTTACTTTATGATCAGCCCCAGCATTTT
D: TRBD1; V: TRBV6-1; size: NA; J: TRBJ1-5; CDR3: CASSEGQGVWSNQPQHF; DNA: TGTGCCAGCAGTGAAGGGCAGGGGGTCTGGAGCAATCAGCCCCAGCATTTT
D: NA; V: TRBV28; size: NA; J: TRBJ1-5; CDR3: CASNWRPDNQPQHF; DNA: TGTGCCAGCAACTGGCGACCGGACAATCAGCCCCAGCATTTT
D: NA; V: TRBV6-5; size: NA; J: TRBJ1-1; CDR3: CASIPGPANTEAFF; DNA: TGTGCCAGCATACCGGGACCGGCGAACACTGAAGCTTTCTTT
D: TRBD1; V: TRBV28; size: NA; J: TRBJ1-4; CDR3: CASSRLTGVGEKLFF; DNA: TGTGCCAGCAGTCGCTTGACAGGGGTAGGTGAAAAACTGTTTTTT
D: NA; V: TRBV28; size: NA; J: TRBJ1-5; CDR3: CASSLPTVGGQPQHF; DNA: TGTGCCAGCAGTTTACCGACCGTGGGCGGACAGCCCCAGCATTTT
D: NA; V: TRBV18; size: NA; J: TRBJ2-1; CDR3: CASSPVTSGEEQFF; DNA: TGTGCCAGCTCACCAGTGACTAGTGGGGAGGAGCAGTTCTTC
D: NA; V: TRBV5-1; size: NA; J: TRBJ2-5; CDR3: CASSSGSETQYF; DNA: TGCGCCAGCAGCTCCGGTTCTGAGACCCAGTACTTC
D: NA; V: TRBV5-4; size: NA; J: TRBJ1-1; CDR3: CASRGDPNTEAFF; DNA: TGTGCCAGCAGGGGGGACCCGAACACTGAAGCTTTCTTT
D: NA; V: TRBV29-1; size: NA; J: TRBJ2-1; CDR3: CSVGGRILGSEQFF; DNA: TGCAGCGTTGGGGGGCGGATACTAGGGAGTGAGCAGTTCTTC
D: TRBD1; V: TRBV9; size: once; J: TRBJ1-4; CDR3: CASSRDRGNEKLFF; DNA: TGTGCCAGCAGCCGGGACAGGGGTAATGAAAAACTGTTTTTT
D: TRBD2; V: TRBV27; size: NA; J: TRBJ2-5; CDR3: CASSSGLAGEKTQYF; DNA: TGTGCCAGCAGTTCGGGACTAGCGGGAGAAAAGACCCAGTACTTC
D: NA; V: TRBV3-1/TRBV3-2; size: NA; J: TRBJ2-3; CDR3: CASSQVVHSDTQYF; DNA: TGTGCCAGCAGCCAAGTGGTACATTCAGATACGCAGTATTTT
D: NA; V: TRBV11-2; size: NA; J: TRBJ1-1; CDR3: CASSFLGRRTEAFF; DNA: TGTGCCAGCAGCTTCTTAGGGCGCCGAACTGAAGCTTTCTTT
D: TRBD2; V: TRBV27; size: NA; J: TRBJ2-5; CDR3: CASSSRTSGQETQYF; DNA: TGTGCCAGCAGTTCGAGAACTAGCGGGCAAGAGACCCAGTACTTC
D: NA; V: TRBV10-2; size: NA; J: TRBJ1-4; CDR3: CASRAQANSEKLFF; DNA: TGCGCCAGCAGAGCACAGGCTAATAGTGAAAAACTGTTTTTT
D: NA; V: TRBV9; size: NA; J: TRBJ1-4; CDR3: CASSARGMDEKLFF; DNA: TGTGCCAGCAGCGCCAGGGGTATGGATGAAAAACTGTTTTTT
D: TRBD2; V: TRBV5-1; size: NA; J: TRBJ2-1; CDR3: CASSLAASGNPYNEQFF; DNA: TGCGCCAGCAGCTTGGCCGCTAGCGGGAACCCCTACAATGAGCAGTTCTTC
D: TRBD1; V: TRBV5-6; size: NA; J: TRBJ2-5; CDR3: CASNRDRKETQYF; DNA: TGTGCCAGCAACCGGGACAGAAAAGAGACCCAGTACTTC
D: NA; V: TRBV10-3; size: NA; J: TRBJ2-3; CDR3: CAISPLGDTDTQYF; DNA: TGTGCCATCAGTCCGCTAGGGGACACAGATACGCAGTATTTT
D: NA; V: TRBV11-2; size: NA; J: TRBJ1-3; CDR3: CASSLFRAGDTIYF; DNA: TGTGCCAGCAGCTTATTCAGAGCTGGGGACACCATATATTTT
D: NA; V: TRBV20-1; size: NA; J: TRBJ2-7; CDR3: CSARGGHEQYF; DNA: TGCAGTGCTAGAGGGGGACACGAGCAGTACTTC
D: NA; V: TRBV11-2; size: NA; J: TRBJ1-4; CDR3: CASSFRVGWEKLFF; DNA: TGTGCCAGCAGCTTCCGGGTAGGATGGGAAAAACTGTTTTTT
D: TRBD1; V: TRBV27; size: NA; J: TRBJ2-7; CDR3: CASSSDGTGLYEQYF; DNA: TGTGCCAGCAGTTCCGACGGGACAGGGCTTTACGAGCAGTACTTC
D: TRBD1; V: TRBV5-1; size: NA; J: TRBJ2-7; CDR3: CASSLGTSGGAYEQYF; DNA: TGCGCCAGCAGCTTGGGGACCTCAGGGGGCGCGTACGAGCAGTACTTC
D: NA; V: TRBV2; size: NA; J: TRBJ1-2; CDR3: CASSEARTYNYGYTF; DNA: TGTGCCAGCAGTGAAGCGCGGACTTATAACTATGGCTACACCTTC
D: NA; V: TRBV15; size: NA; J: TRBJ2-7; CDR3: CATSRGEDYEQYF; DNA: TGTGCCACCAGCAGAGGTGAGGACTACGAGCAGTACTTC
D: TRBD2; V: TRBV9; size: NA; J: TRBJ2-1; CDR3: CASSHIAGSSYNEQFF; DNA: TGTGCCAGCAGCCACATAGCGGGAAGCTCCTACAATGAGCAGTTCTTC
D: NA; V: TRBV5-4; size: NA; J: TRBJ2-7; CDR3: CASSSSSYEQYF; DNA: TGTGCCAGCAGCTCCTCCTCCTACGAGCAGTACTTC
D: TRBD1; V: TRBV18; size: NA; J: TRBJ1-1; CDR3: CASYPGTGDTEVHF; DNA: TGTGCCAGCTATCCCGGGACAGGGGACACTGAAGTTCATTTT
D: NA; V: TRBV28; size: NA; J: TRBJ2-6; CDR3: CASSLTLDSSGANVLTF; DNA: TGTGCCAGCAGCCTAACCCTGGACAGCTCTGGGGCCAACGTCCTGACTTTC
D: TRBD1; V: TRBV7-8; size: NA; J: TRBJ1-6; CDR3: CASSLGTGVNSPLHF; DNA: TGTGCCAGCAGCTTAGGGACAGGGGTTAATTCACCCCTCCACTTT